One and the same sample provided the 10 T cell receptor beta chains below, sequenced in a study of T-cell reconstitution after alpha-beta-depleted transplantation in children. It was with unique molecular identifiers that the TCRbeta library was prepared. TCRdb ran MiXCR on the PCR reads and lists one entry per CDR3 protein. The table records roughly 50,000 distinct CDR3 sequences, about 40% of them present only once. The sample here was PBMCs, mostly from graft donor cells, taken 360 days after TCRalphabeta/CD19-depleted stem cell transplant. These receptors were obtained from a male patient aged 10-17 years who had a stem cell transplant for acute lymphoblastic leukemia, so the T cells may come from the graft donor.

This clonotype was observed a single time. CDR3 in amino acids: CASSPGAIKDEQFF. CDR3 nucleotides: TGCGCCAGCAGCCCGGGGGCGATAAAGGATGAGCAGTTCTTC. J is TRBJ2-1 and V is TRBV5-1; D is perhaps TRBD1 or TRBD2 (6 bases each). V lost 4 bases, J lost 8 bases, and 16 bases lay in between. This CDR3 spans 14 amino acids. CDR1 and CDR2 (germline): SGHRS, YFSETQ.

This clonotype was recorded a few times. The chain joins TRBV20-1 to TRBJ2-7; 12 bases agree with TRBD2. CDR1 and CDR2 from the germline V gene are DFQATT and SNEGSKA (reference sequence). V trimming: 1 base; J trimming: 5 bases; junction bases outside the gene matches: 6. CDR3 length equals 15 residues. Written as DNA, the CDR3 is TGCAGTGCTAGAGGTCTAGCGGGAGGGCCCCACGAGCAGTACTTC. Translated, it gives CSARGLAGGPHEQYF.

The rearrangement joins TRBV5-6 to TRBJ1-2; unclear D gene. CDR3 length: 14 amino acids. CDR1 and CDR2 from the germline V gene are SGHDT and YYEEEE. Trimming removed 2 bases at V and 2 bases at J, with 10 bases between. The CDR3 nucleotides are TGTGCCAGCAGCTTTGGCAGCGCGAACTATGGCTACACCTTC. Translating gives CASSFGSANYGYTF.

In this sample, this clonotype turned up a few times. The chain carries TRBV2 and TRBJ2-7; TRBD2 is a possible D gene (6 bases). V shed 1 base and J shed 3 bases, with 13 bases lying between them. Germline CDR1 reads SNHLY; CDR2 reads FYNNEI. This CDR3 has 15 amino acids. The CDR3 here is CASSEGLGPIYEQYF. The CDR3 DNA is TGTGCCAGCAGTGAAGGACTAGGCCCTATCTACGAGCAGTACTTC. Complete variable domain (other parts from reference TRBV2 and TRBJ2-7): EPEVTQTPSHQVTQMGQEVILRCVPISNHLYFYWYRQILGQKVEFLVSFYNNEISEKSEIFDDQFSVERPDGSNFTLKIRSTKLEDSAMYFCASSEGLGPIYEQYFGPGTRLTVT.

This clonotype was detected only a few times. The V and J genes are TRBV24-1 and TRBJ2-3; D gene ambiguous. V lost 1 base, J lost 0 bases, and 1 base lay in between. The CDR3 contains 13 residues. The germline CDR1 and CDR2 sequences are KGHDR and SFDVKD. CDR3 DNA sequence: TGTGCCACCAGTGATTTTAGCACAGATACGCAGTATTTT. Protein product: CATSDFSTDTQYF.

This clonotype was observed a few times. This chain joins TRBV24-1 and TRBJ2-3; no definite D call. V lost 3 bases and J lost 3, with 6 bases in between. The CDR3 length is 13 residues. Germline V CDR1 and CDR2: KGHDR, SFDVKD. The CDR3 sequence: CATSDQRTDTQYF. DNA for the CDR3: TGTGCCACCAGTGATCAAAGAACAGATACGCAGTATTTT.

This clonotype was recorded once. The V call is TRBV20-1, the J call TRBJ2-7; D possibly corresponds to TRBD1 (6 bases). The CDR3 spans 14 residues. Trimming left V 0 bases short and J 2 bases short, with 11 bases between. The germline gives CDR1 DFQATT, CDR2 SNEGSKA (reference sequence). CDR3 DNA: TGCAGTGCTAGAGATTCCGCAGGGGCCTACGAGCAGTACTTC. Residues: CSARDSAGAYEQYF.

V is TRBV28 and J is TRBJ2-3; 11 bases are shared with TRBD2. With V trimmed by 10 bases and J by 2 bases, 8 bases remained unmatched. Per the germline V gene, CDR1 is MDHEN and CDR2 is SYDVKM. The CDR3 consists of 15 residues. The DNA of the CDR3 is TGTGCCACCATTCGACTAGCGGGACTCACAGATACGCAGTATTTT. It encodes CATIRLAGLTDTQYF.

The chain is built from TRBV5-1 and TRBJ1-6; no clear D gene. Germline V gene sequence: CDR1 SGHRS, CDR2 YFSETQ. Trimming stripped 0 bases from V and 4 bases from J, with 8 bases between. CDR3 size: 15 residues. DNA of the CDR3: TGCGCCAGCAGCTTGGGTAGAGAATATAATTCACCCCTCCACTTT. Its translation is CASSLGREYNSPLHF.

This clonotype was counted a few times. The chain recombines TRBV7-9 with TRBJ2-5, with TRBD1 matching 10 bases. Trimming took 6 bases from V and 2 from J; bases not matched to a gene: 9. The CDR3 has 16 residues. The germline V gene encodes CDR1 SEHNR and CDR2 FQNEAQ (reference sequence). CDR3 residues: CASSYGTGALQETQYF. For the CDR3, the DNA is TGTGCCAGCAGTTACGGGACAGGGGCGCTGCAAGAGACCCAGTACTTC.